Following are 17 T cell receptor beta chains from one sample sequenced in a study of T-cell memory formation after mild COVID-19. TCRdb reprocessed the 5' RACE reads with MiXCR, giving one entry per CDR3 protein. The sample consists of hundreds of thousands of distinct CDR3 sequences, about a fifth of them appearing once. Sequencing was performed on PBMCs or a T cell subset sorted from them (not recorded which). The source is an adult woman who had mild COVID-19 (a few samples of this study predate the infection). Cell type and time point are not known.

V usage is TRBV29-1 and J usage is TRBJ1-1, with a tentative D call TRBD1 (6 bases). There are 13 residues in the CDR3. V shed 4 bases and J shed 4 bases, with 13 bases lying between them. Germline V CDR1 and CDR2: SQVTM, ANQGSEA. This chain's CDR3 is CSVVSPGATEAFF. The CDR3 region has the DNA TGCAGCGTTGTCTCGCCAGGGGCCACTGAAGCTTTCTTT.

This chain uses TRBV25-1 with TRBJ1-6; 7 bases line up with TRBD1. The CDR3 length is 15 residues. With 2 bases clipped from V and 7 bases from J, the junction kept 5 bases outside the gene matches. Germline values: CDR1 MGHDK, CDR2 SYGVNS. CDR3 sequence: CASSEVDRLNSPLHF. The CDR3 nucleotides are TGTGCCAGCAGTGAAGTGGACAGGCTAAATTCACCCCTCCACTTT.

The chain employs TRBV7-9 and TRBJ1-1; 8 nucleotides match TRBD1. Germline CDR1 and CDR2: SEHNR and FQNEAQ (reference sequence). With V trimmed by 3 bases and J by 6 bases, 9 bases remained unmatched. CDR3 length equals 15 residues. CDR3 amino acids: CASSFYAGGDAEAFF. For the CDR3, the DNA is TGTGCCAGCAGCTTTTATGCAGGGGGCGACGCTGAAGCTTTCTTT.

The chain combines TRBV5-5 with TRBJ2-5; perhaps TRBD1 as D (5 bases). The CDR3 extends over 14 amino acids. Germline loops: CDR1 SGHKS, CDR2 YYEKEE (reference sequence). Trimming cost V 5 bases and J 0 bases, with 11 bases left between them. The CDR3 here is CASSNGRDQETQYF. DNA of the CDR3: TGTGCCAGCAGTAACGGCAGGGACCAAGAGACCCAGTACTTC.

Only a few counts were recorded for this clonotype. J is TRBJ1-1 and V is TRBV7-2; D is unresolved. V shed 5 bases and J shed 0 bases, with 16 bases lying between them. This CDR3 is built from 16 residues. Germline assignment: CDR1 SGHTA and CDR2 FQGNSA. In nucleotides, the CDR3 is TGTGCCAGCAGCCGCAGACTTACACAGCTGAACACTGAAGCTTTCTTT. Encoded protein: CASSRRLTQLNTEAFF.

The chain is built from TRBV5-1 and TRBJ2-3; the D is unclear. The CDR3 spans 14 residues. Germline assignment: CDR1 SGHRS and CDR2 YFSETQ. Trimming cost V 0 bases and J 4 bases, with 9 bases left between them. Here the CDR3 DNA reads TGCGCCAGCAGCTTGGTTCCGGGTGCAGATACGCAGTATTTT. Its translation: CASSLVPGADTQYF.

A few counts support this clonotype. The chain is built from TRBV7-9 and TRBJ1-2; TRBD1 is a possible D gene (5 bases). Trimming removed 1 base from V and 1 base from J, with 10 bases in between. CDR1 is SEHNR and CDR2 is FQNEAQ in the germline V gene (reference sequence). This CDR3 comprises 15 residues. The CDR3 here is CASSLGSDSNYGYTF. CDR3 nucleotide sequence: TGTGCCAGCAGCTTAGGTTCTGACAGTAACTATGGCTACACCTTC.

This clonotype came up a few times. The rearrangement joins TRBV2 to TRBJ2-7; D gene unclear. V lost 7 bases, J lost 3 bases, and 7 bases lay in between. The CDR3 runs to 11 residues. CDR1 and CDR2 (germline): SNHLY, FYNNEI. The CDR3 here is CASNLIYEQYF. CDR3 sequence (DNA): TGTGCCAGCAATCTGATCTACGAGCAGTACTTC.

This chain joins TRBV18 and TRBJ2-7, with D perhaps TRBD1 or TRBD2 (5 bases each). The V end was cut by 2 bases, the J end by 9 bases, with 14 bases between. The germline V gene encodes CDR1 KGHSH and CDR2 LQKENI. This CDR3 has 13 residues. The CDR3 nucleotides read TGTGCCAGCTCACCAGACCGGGGCAGAGGGCAGTACTTC. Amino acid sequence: CASSPDRGRGQYF.

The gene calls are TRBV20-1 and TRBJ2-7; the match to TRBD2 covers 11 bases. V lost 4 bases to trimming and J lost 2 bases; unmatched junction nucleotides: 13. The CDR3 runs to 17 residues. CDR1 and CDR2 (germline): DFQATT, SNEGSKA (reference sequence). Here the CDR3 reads CSAIGGLADRAPYEQYF. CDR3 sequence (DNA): TGCAGTGCTATAGGGGGACTAGCGGACCGGGCCCCCTACGAGCAGTACTTC.

In nucleotides, the CDR3 is TGTGCCAGCTCACGCGGGACAGGGGGAAAAGAGACCCAGTACTTC. Translating gives CASSRGTGGKETQYF. V gene TRBV18 combines with J gene TRBJ2-5; 11 bases map to TRBD1. Germline-derived CDR1 and CDR2 are KGHSH and LQKENI. Trimming cost V 4 bases and J 3 bases; bases outside gene matches: 4. This CDR3 is 15 amino acids long.

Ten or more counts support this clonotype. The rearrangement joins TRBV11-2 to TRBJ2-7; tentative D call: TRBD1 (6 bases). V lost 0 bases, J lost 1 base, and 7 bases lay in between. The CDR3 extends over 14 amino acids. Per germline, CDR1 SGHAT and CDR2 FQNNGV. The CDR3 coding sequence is TGTGCCAGCAGCTTAGAGGACAGTTCCTACGAGCAGTACTTC. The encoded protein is CASSLEDSSYEQYF.

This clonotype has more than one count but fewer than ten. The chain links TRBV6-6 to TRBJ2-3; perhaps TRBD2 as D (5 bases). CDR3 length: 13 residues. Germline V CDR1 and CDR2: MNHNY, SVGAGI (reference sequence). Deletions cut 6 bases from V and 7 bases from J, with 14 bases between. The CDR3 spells CASSGGGTYTQYF. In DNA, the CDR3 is TGTGCCAGCAGCGGCGGAGGCACCTATACGCAGTATTTT.

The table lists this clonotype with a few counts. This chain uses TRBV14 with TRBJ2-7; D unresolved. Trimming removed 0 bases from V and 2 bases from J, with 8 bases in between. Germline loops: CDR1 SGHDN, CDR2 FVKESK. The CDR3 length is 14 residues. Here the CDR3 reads CASSQEVGTYEQYF. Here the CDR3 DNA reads TGTGCCAGCAGCCAAGAGGTAGGAACCTACGAGCAGTACTTC.

The CDR3 spells CASSTRTGNNEQYF. CDR3 in DNA: TGTGCCAGCAGCACCCGGACAGGGAATAACGAGCAGTACTTC. The chain couples TRBV7-2 to TRBJ2-7; 8 nucleotides agree with TRBD1. The germline gives CDR1 SGHTA, CDR2 FQGNSA. V lost 5 bases to trimming and J lost 5 bases; unmatched junction nucleotides: 8. The CDR3 extends over 14 amino acids.

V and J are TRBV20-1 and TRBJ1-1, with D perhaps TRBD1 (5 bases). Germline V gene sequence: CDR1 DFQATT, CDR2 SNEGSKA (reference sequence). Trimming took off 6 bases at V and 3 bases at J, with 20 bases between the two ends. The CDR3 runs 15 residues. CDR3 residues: CSAKTEIQGDTEAFF. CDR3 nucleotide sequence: TGCAGTGCCAAGACCGAAATCCAGGGAGACACTGAAGCTTTCTTT.

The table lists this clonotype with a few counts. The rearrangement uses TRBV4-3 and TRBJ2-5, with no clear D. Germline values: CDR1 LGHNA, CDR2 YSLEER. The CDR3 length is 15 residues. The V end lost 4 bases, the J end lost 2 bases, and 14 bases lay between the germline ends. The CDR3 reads CASSPAFGPQETQYF. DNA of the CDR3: TGCGCCAGCAGCCCAGCTTTTGGACCACAAGAGACCCAGTACTTC.